These 5 T cell receptor beta chains were sequenced from one sample in a study of beta chain features in type 1 diabetes. Sequenced material consisted of expressed TCRB transcripts (all of the isolated RNA was reverse transcribed). The data were produced by immunoSEQ multiplex PCR, yet TCRdb's version contains in-frame clones alone and is incomplete. The table has around 500,000 clones, about an eighth seen once. What was sequenced was naive CD4+ T cells from blood. The source is a woman aged 18 to 35 in good health.

This clone was counted between two and nine times. The V and J genes are TRBV6-7 and TRBJ2-7; D not resolved. TRBV6-7 carries the ORF label, with uncertain function. The ends were cut back, 5 bases at V and 2 bases at J, with 13 bases in the middle. The CDR3 runs to 14 residues. The CDR3 DNA follows: TGTGCCAGCAGTAAAGGTACGGGCACCTACGAGCAGTACGTC. Amino acid sequence: CASSKGTGTYEQYV.

Only a few counts were recorded for this clone. This sequence joins TRBV9 and TRBJ1-1; a possible D gene is TRBD1 (6 bases). Trimming removed 4 bases from V and 1 base from J, with 14 bases in between. Germline V gene lookup returns CDR1 SGDLS and CDR2 YYNGEE. This CDR3 is 15 amino acids long. CDR3 protein: CASSPGWGRNTEAFF. DNA for the CDR3: TGTGCCAGCAGCCCGGGCTGGGGGCGGAACACTGAAGCTTTCTTT.

This clone was counted between two and nine times. The V call is TRBV7-2, the J call TRBJ2-7; D is possibly TRBD1 (5 bases). V gave up 6 bases and J gave up 7 bases, with 28 bases separating them. Germline V lookup: CDR1 SGHTA, CDR2 FQGNSA. The CDR3 has 17 amino acids. The CDR3 here is CASSRPGYQGPSGEQYF. In nucleotides, the CDR3 is TGTGCCAGCAGTCGTCCGGGTTACCAGGGCCCTTCGGGTGAGCAGTACTTC.

This clone occurred a few times. The J gene is TRBJ2-5, the V gene TRBV7-9; maybe TRBD1 (5 bases). There are 13 residues in the CDR3. CDR1 and CDR2 (germline): SEHNR, FQNEAQ (reference sequence). Trimming removed 5 bases at V and 7 bases at J, with 14 bases between. The CDR3 is CASSRTGPGTQYF. Written as DNA, the CDR3 is TGTGCCAGCAGCCGTACAGGTCCGGGGACCCAGTACTTC.

The sample holds a few counts of this clone. A read error may produce the germline difference seen at one junction end. V gene TRBV30 combines with J gene TRBJ2-7, with a weak D call TRBD2 (6 bases). The CDR3 covers 13 residues. In germline, CDR1 is GTSNPN, CDR2 SVGIG (reference sequence). DNA of the CDR3: TGTGCCTGGAGTCCACTGACTATCGGCGGGGAGATCTTC. It yields the protein CAWSPLTIGGEIF.